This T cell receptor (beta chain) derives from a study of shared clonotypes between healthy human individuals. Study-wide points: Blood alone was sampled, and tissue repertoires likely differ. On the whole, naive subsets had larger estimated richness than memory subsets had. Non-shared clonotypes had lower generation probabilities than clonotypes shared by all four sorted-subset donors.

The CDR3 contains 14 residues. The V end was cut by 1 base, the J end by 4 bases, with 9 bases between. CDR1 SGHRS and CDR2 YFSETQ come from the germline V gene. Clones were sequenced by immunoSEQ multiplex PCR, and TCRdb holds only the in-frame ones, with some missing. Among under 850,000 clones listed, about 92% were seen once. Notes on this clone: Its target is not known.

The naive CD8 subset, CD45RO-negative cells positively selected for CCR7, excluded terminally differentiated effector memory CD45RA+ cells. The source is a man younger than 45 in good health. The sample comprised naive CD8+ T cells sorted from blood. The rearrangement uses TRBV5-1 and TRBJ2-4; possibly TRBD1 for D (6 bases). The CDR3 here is CASSLHREKNIQYF. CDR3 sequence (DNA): TGCGCCAGCAGCTTGCACAGGGAAAAAAACATTCAGTACTTC.